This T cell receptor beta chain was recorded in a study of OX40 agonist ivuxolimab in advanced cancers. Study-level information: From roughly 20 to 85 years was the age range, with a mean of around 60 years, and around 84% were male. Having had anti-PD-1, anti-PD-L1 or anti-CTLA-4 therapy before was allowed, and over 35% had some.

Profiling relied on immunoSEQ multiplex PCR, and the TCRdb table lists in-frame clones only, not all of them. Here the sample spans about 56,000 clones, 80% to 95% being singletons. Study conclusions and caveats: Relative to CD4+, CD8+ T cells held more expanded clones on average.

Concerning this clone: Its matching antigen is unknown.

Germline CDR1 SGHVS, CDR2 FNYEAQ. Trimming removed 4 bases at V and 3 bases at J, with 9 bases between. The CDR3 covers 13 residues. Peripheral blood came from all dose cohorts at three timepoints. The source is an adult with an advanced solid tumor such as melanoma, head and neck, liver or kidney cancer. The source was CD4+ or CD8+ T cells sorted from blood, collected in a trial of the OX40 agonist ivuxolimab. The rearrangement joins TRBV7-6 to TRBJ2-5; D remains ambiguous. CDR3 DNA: TGTGCCAGCAGCTCATATCCAGAAGAGACCCAGTACTTC. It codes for CASSSYPEETQYF. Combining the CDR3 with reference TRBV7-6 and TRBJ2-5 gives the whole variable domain GAGVSQSPRYKVTKRGQDVALRCDPISGHVSLYWYRQALGQGPEFLTYFNYEAQQDKSGLPNDRFSAERPEGSISTLTIQRTEQRDSAMYRCASSSYPEETQYFGPGTRLLVL.